Listed here are 32 T cell receptor beta chains from one sample, sequenced in a study of blood T cell repertoires in COVID-19. Here immunoSEQ multiplex PCR was the method, and the copy in TCRdb shows in-frame clones only, minus some. The repertoire holds about 35,000 clones, with roughly 90% as singletons. The sequenced sample consisted of peripheral blood. These receptors came from a man in his fifties or sixties with active COVID-19.

The V and J genes are TRBV4-3 and TRBJ2-2; maybe TRBD1 (6 bases). V was cut by 6 bases and J by 5 bases, with 13 bases left in between. Germline loops: CDR1 LGHNA, CDR2 YSLEER. The CDR3 contains 14 residues. This CDR3 is CASSLQGGTGELFF. The CDR3 region has the DNA TGCGCCAGCAGTCTACAGGGTGGGACCGGGGAGCTGTTTTTT.

The genes are TRBV5-4 and TRBJ2-7, with 8 bases fitting TRBD1. V was clipped by 4 bases and J by 1 base; unmatched bases: 10. The CDR3 sequence is 16 residues long. CDR1 is SGHNT and CDR2 is YYREEE in the germline V gene (reference sequence). The CDR3 DNA is TGTGCCAGCAGCGGAGGACAGGGACGTCTGTCCTACGAGCAGTACTTC. This translates into CASSGGQGRLSYEQYF.

The chain joins TRBV5-1 to TRBJ2-3; D ambiguous. V shed 5 bases and J shed 0 bases, with 10 bases lying between them. Germline values: CDR1 SGHRS, CDR2 YFSETQ. CDR3 length: 14 amino acids. This chain's CDR3 is CASSWAQSTDTQYF. In DNA form, the CDR3 reads TGCGCCAGCAGTTGGGCGCAAAGCACAGATACGCAGTATTTT.

The V and J genes are TRBV24-1 and TRBJ2-1, with TRBD1 identical over 8 bases. V was clipped by 3 bases and J by 7 bases; unmatched bases: 7. Germline assignment: CDR1 KGHDR and CDR2 SFDVKD. This CDR3 comprises 15 residues. The CDR3 sequence is CATSDAPGQVNEQFF. DNA for the CDR3: TGTGCCACCAGTGATGCCCCGGGACAGGTAAATGAGCAGTTCTTC.

V and J are TRBV27 and TRBJ2-2; D is undetermined. The germline gives CDR1 MNHEY, CDR2 SMNVEV (reference sequence). This CDR3 is built from 13 residues. V lost 6 bases to trimming and J lost 1 base, with 6 bases between them. The DNA of the CDR3 is TGTGCCAGCAGCCCAGTGAACACCGGGGAGCTGTTTTTT. Its translation is CASSPVNTGELFF.

This clone was counted once. The V call is TRBV6-2 or TRBV6-3, the J call TRBJ2-7, with 7 bases identical to TRBD1. The V gene's germline CDR1 is MNHEY and CDR2 SVGEGT. The CDR3 sequence is 14 residues long. V lost 2 bases to trimming and J lost 2 bases; unmatched junction nucleotides: 3. CDR3: CASSYGTATYEQYF. For the CDR3, the DNA is TGTGCCAGCAGTTACGGGACAGCTACCTACGAGCAGTACTTC.

The rearrangement uses TRBV18 and TRBJ2-7; tentatively, D is TRBD1 (6 bases). The V gene lost 6 bases and the J gene lost 3 bases, with 18 bases spanning the gap. CDR1 is KGHSH, CDR2 LQKENI, per germline. This CDR3 region has 15 residues. The CDR3, as DNA: TGTGCCAGCTCCCCCGTACGGGACACCCACTACGAGCAGTACTTC. This translates into CASSPVRDTHYEQYF.

The chain has TRBV10-1 and TRBJ2-5; 9 bases line up with TRBD2. The CDR3 runs 15 residues. The junction had 4 bases not matched to a gene; V was cut back by 3 bases and J by 2 bases. Germline V gene lookup returns CDR1 WNHNN and CDR2 SYGVQD (reference sequence). CDR3 sequence: CASSDRAGGQETQYF. Written as DNA, the CDR3 is TGCGCCAGCAGTGACCGGGCGGGAGGGCAAGAGACCCAGTACTTC.

The chain employs TRBV5-1 and TRBJ1-1, with a possible D match to TRBD1 (5 bases). CDR3 length: 15 residues. Looked up from germline, CDR1 is SGHRS and CDR2 is YFSETQ. V dropped 4 bases and J dropped 0 bases, with 13 bases sitting between them. CDR3 protein: CASSRRGSLNTEAFF. The CDR3, as DNA: TGCGCCAGCAGCCGGAGGGGCAGCTTGAACACTGAAGCTTTCTTT.

This chain uses TRBV19 with TRBJ2-3, with 7 bases matching TRBD1. Trimming at V came to 4 bases and at J to 7 bases, leaving 14 bases not matched to a gene. Germline CDR1 is LNHDA and CDR2 is SQIVND (reference sequence). This CDR3 has 16 residues. In DNA, the CDR3 is TGTGCCAGTAGTACCGGTTACAGGGGCTCAGGAAATACGCAGTATTTT. This encodes CASSTGYRGSGNTQYF.

V and J are TRBV9 and TRBJ1-2, with 10 bases aligning to TRBD1. The germline CDR1 and CDR2 sequences are SGDLS and YYNGEE. V shed 4 bases and J 2 bases; nucleotides not matched to a gene: 2. The CDR3 consists of 14 residues. CDR3 sequence: CASSPGQGNYGYTF. CDR3 bases: TGTGCCAGCAGCCCGGGACAGGGGAACTATGGCTACACCTTC.

The chain uses TRBV30 and TRBJ1-2, with D possibly being TRBD1 (6 bases). The CDR3 extends over 15 amino acids. The V gene lost 0 bases and the J gene lost 8 bases, with 19 bases spanning the gap. Per germline, CDR1 GTSNPN and CDR2 SVGIG (reference sequence). The CDR3 reads CAWSVQGGGGYGYTF. In DNA, the CDR3 is TGTGCCTGGAGTGTACAGGGAGGGGGGGGCTACGGCTACACCTTC. Looking up the rest from reference TRBV30 and TRBJ1-2 gives the full variable domain: SQTIHQWPATLVQPVGSPLSLECTVEGTSNPNLYWYRQAAGRGLQLLFYSVGIGQISSEVPQNLSASRPQDRQFILSSKKLLLSDSGFYLCAWSVQGGGGYGYTFGSGTRLTVV.

The chain joins TRBV14 to TRBJ2-5, with D possibly being TRBD2 (6 bases). Germline loops: CDR1 SGHDN, CDR2 FVKESK. CDR3 size: 17 residues. Between the trimmed V and J ends, which lost 5 bases and 0 bases, there was a span of 19 bases. The CDR3 DNA follows: TGTGCCAGCAGCGAGATTGGAGCGGGCACCGACCAAGAGACCCAGTACTTC. Translating it yields CASSEIGAGTDQETQYF.

The rearrangement joins TRBV29-1 to TRBJ2-7; 7 nucleotides align to TRBD1. Trimming cost V 1 base and J 2 bases; bases outside gene matches: 5. The CDR3 is 14 residues long. From germline, CDR1 is SQVTM and CDR2 ANQGSEA. Here the CDR3 DNA reads TGCAGCGTTGAAGTACAGGGGTCCCCCTACGAGCAGTACTTC. Protein sequence: CSVEVQGSPYEQYF.

The chain couples TRBV4-2 to TRBJ2-1; 10 bases are shared with TRBD1. Unmatched junction bases numbered 9, after V lost 4 bases and J lost 6 bases. The germline CDR1 and CDR2 sequences are LGHNA and YNFKEQ. This CDR3 spans 16 amino acids. CDR3 DNA: TGTGCCAGCAGCCTCATCCGACAGGGGGCGGGCAATGAGCAGTTCTTC. Its translation is CASSLIRQGAGNEQFF.

The genes are TRBV14 and TRBJ2-2, with 7 bases fitting TRBD1. Germline CDR1 and CDR2: SGHDN and FVKESK. This CDR3 region has 14 residues. The J segment lost 2 bases and the V segment lost 5 bases, leaving 2 bases of the junction unmatched. CDR3: CASSGTVNTGELFF. CDR3 DNA sequence: TGTGCCAGCAGCGGGACAGTCAACACCGGGGAGCTGTTTTTT.

The CDR3: CACDLGGYEQYF. The CDR3 DNA is TGTGCCTGCGACCTAGGAGGATACGAGCAGTACTTC. The J gene is TRBJ2-7, the V gene TRBV30; weak D call: TRBD2 (5 bases). CDR1 and CDR2 from the germline V gene are GTSNPN and SVGIG (reference sequence). This CDR3 has 12 amino acids. Trimming pared 6 bases from V and 4 bases from J, leaving 13 bases between.

In its sample, this clone was seen once. The rearrangement uses TRBV6-1 and TRBJ2-1; no clear D gene. Trimming left V 2 bases short and J 5 bases short, with 4 bases between. Per germline, CDR1 MNHNS and CDR2 SASEGT. The CDR3 covers 12 residues. CDR3 residues: CASSETDNEQFF. DNA for the CDR3: TGTGCCAGCAGTGAAACGGACAATGAGCAGTTCTTC.

The CDR3 loop is CASSFNRGYEQYF. The CDR3 region has the DNA TGTGCCAGCAGCTTTAACAGGGGCTACGAGCAGTACTTC. The chain links TRBV5-4 to TRBJ2-7; 7 bases map to TRBD1. The germline V gene encodes CDR1 SGHNT and CDR2 YYREEE (reference sequence). J was trimmed by 3 bases and V by 2 bases; bases with no gene match: 2. The length of the CDR3 is 13 residues.

The chain recombines TRBV2 with TRBJ2-1, with TRBD2 matching 12 bases. The CDR3 has 15 amino acids. Germline lookup yields CDR1 SNHLY and CDR2 FYNNEI. V lost 4 bases and J lost 8; bases outside the gene matches: 6. The CDR3 sequence: CASSALAGGEDEQFF. The CDR3 nucleotides are TGTGCCAGCAGTGCACTAGCGGGGGGAGAAGATGAGCAGTTCTTC.

CDR3 residues: CASSSPGSAFF. In DNA, the CDR3 is TGTGCCAGCAGTTCTCCAGGCTCAGCTTTCTTT. The genes are TRBV12-3 or TRBV12-4 and TRBJ1-1; D not certain. V lost 4 bases to trimming and J lost 10 bases, with 10 bases between them. This CDR3 spans 11 amino acids.

The rearrangement links TRBV29-1 to TRBJ1-5; the match to TRBD1 covers 8 bases. Germline CDR1 SQVTM, CDR2 ANQGSEA. This CDR3 has 14 residues. Trimming removed 7 bases from V and 4 bases from J; junction bases left unmatched: 9. For the CDR3, the DNA is TGCAGCGCCACCGGGACAGGAGCTAATCAGCCCCAGCATTTT. Protein sequence: CSATGTGANQPQHF.

V is TRBV5-1 and J is TRBJ2-3; 8 bases fit TRBD2. The ends lost 0 bases at V and 1 base at J; junction bases unmatched: 10. Germline assignment: CDR1 SGHRS and CDR2 YFSETQ. The CDR3 runs to 18 residues. The CDR3 nucleotides are TGCGCCAGCAGCTTGGGTCGAGCGGGAGAATCTGGCACAGATACGCAGTATTTT. It codes for CASSLGRAGESGTDTQYF.

The chain is built from TRBV9 and TRBJ1-6; D is undetermined. The V gene lost 3 bases and the J gene lost 7 bases, with 14 bases spanning the gap. The CDR3 extends over 15 amino acids. Germline lookup yields CDR1 SGDLS and CDR2 YYNGEE. The chain's CDR3 is CASSEQSSWNSPLHF. The DNA for the CDR3 is TGTGCCAGCAGCGAGCAATCCTCGTGGAATTCACCCCTCCACTTT.

V usage is TRBV9 and J usage is TRBJ2-6; no clear D gene. This CDR3 is built from 15 residues. Germline V gene data show CDR1 as SGDLS and CDR2 as YYNGEE. Trimming left V 3 bases short and J 0 bases short, with 7 bases between. This chain's CDR3 is CASSGILSGANVLTF. The CDR3 nucleotides are TGTGCCAGCAGCGGAATACTCTCTGGGGCCAACGTCCTGACTTTC. The whole variable domain, remainder taken from reference TRBV9 and TRBJ2-6, is DSGVTQTPKHLITATGQRVTLRCSPRSGDLSVYWYQQSLDQGLQFLIQYYNGEERAKGNILERFSAQQFPDLHSELNLSSLELGDSALYFCASSGILSGANVLTFGAGSRLTVL.

With regard to this clone: Other DNA sequences in the same sample also yield this CDR3. J is TRBJ2-3 and V is TRBV5-1; TRBD2 aligns across 7 bases. CDR3 size: 17 residues. Germline trimming cut 4 bases from V and 2 bases from J; bases unmatched to any gene: 13. The germline V gene has CDR1 SGHRS and CDR2 YFSETQ. The CDR3 DNA is TGCGCCAGCAGCCCACCGACTCCGGGACTAACCACAGATACGCAGTATTTT. Amino acid sequence: CASSPPTPGLTTDTQYF.

The rearrangement links TRBV6-6 to TRBJ1-1; D possibly corresponds to TRBD1 (6 bases). This CDR3 is built from 14 residues. Germline V lookup: CDR1 MNHNY, CDR2 SVGAGI (reference sequence). Trimming left V 6 bases short and J 3 bases short, with 14 bases between. CDR3 protein: CASSAGAGYTEAFF. The DNA of the CDR3 is TGTGCCAGCAGCGCAGGGGCCGGGTACACTGAAGCTTTCTTT.

Here the CDR3 DNA reads TGTGCCTGGAGTGTTCTGTATGAGCAGTTCTTC. This translates into CAWSVLYEQFF. The V gene is TRBV30, the J gene TRBJ2-1; D uncertain. This CDR3 is 11 amino acids long. Germline loops: CDR1 GTSNPN, CDR2 SVGIG (reference sequence). V lost 0 bases to trimming and J lost 8 bases, with 5 bases between them.

The V call is TRBV19, the J call TRBJ1-2, with 8 bases lining up with TRBD1. Germline assignment: CDR1 LNHDA and CDR2 SQIVND (reference sequence). V shed 5 bases, J shed 2 bases, and the junction held 1 base outside the gene matches. The CDR3 covers 13 residues. CDR3 DNA sequence: TGTGCCAGTAGTCGGGACAGGAACTATGGCTACACCTTC. This translates into CASSRDRNYGYTF.

The chain is built from TRBV10-3 and TRBJ2-5, with D tentatively TRBD2 (6 bases). The CDR3 contains 13 residues. In germline, CDR1 is ENHRY, CDR2 SYGVKD. V was clipped by 4 bases and J by 3 bases, with 9 bases between them. The CDR3 coding sequence is TGTGCCATCAGTGCGGTAGCGGAAGAGACCCAGTACTTC. This encodes CAISAVAEETQYF.

This CDR3 reads CASSPREDQPQHF. DNA of the CDR3: TGTGCCAGCTCACCACGTGAGGATCAGCCCCAGCATTTT. The V gene is TRBV18, the J gene TRBJ1-5; the D is unclear. Trimming took 1 base from V and 5 from J, leaving 6 bases between them. Germline V gives CDR1 KGHSH, CDR2 LQKENI. The CDR3 consists of 13 residues.

This chain links TRBV29-1 with TRBJ2-1, with 16 nucleotides matching TRBD2. V lost 6 bases to trimming and J lost 1 base; unmatched junction nucleotides: 6. There are 17 residues in the CDR3. Germline CDR1 SQVTM, CDR2 ANQGSEA. This chain's CDR3 is CSVEGLAGGPSYNEQFF. The CDR3 nucleotides read TGCAGCGTCGAGGGACTAGCGGGAGGGCCATCCTACAATGAGCAGTTCTTC.